A single sample is the source of the 17 T cell receptor beta chains below, sequenced in a study of neurological immune-mediated disorders. Time point: longitudinal time-point 3. TCRdb reprocessed the 5' RACE reads with MiXCR, giving one entry per CDR3 protein. The table records around 97,000 distinct CDR3 sequences, 10% to 13% of them present only once. Sequences were obtained from PBMCs. The receptors come from a female donor with HTLV-1-associated myelopathy (HAM/TSP).

This clonotype was counted at least ten times. J is TRBJ2-5 and V is TRBV5-1; 8 bases are a match to TRBD2. Germline V gene data show CDR1 as SGHRS and CDR2 as YFSETQ. The CDR3 runs to 15 residues. After removal of 0 bases from V and 3 bases from J, the junction contained 4 bases not matched to a gene. Here the CDR3 DNA reads TGCGCCAGCAGCTTGGCCGGGACTAGAGAAGAGACCCAGTACTTC. Protein product: CASSLAGTREETQYF.

This clonotype came up many times. The chain carries TRBV20-1 and TRBJ2-5; 15 nucleotides match TRBD2. CDR1 DFQATT and CDR2 SNEGSKA come from the germline V gene (reference sequence). The CDR3 runs 19 residues. V lost 3 bases, J lost 1 base, and 12 bases stayed unmatched. The CDR3 sequence is CSARSPGTSGGLIQETQYF. CDR3 bases: TGCAGTGCTAGGTCACCCGGGACTAGCGGGGGGCTGATCCAAGAGACCCAGTACTTC.

This clonotype has only a few counts. The rearrangement links TRBV20-1 to TRBJ2-1, with unresolved D. Germline assignment: CDR1 DFQATT and CDR2 SNEGSKA (reference sequence). V was trimmed by 6 bases and J by 4 bases, leaving 10 bases between them. This CDR3 comprises 12 residues. CDR3 protein: CSAEQTYNEQFF. For the CDR3, the DNA is TGCAGTGCAGAACAGACTTACAATGAGCAGTTCTTC.

This clonotype was seen repeatedly, ten times or more. J is TRBJ2-2 and V is TRBV20-1, with D possibly being TRBD1 (5 bases). V was clipped by 3 bases and J by 2 bases, with 10 bases between them. The CDR3 loop spans 14 amino acids. Germline V gives CDR1 DFQATT, CDR2 SNEGSKA (reference sequence). The CDR3 loop is CSARTASNTGELFF. The CDR3 region has the DNA TGCAGTGCTAGGACAGCGAGTAACACCGGGGAGCTGTTTTTT.

This clonotype was recorded many times. This chain joins TRBV4-2 and TRBJ2-3; 9 nucleotides match TRBD2. Germline CDR1 LGHNA, CDR2 YNFKEQ. This CDR3 contains 17 residues. Trimming took 4 bases from V and 1 from J; bases not matched to a gene: 9. Here the CDR3 DNA reads TGTGCCAGCAGCCCGGGGAGCGGGGGGATGGGCACAGATACGCAGTATTTT. It yields the protein CASSPGSGGMGTDTQYF.

The chain links TRBV3-1 to TRBJ2-7, with 9 bases aligning to TRBD2. The CDR3 runs 15 residues. The V and J ends lost 4 bases and 1 base, in that order; junction bases with no gene match: 5. CDR1 and CDR2 (germline): LGHDT, YNNKEL (reference sequence). The CDR3 DNA follows: TGTGCCAGCAGCCCCTTAGCGGGGGCTTCCTACGAGCAGTACTTC. The encoded protein is CASSPLAGASYEQYF.

Points on this clonotype: A much larger clone differs by one base, so this may be a read error. V usage is TRBV5-1 and J usage is TRBJ2-3; D may be TRBD2 (6 bases). CDR1 and CDR2 (germline): SGHRS, YFSETQ. The CDR3 covers 12 residues. Trimming left V 4 bases short and J 8 bases short, with 11 bases between. The CDR3 DNA is TGCGCCAGCAGCCCCGGGGGAGGTACGCAGTATTTT. Its protein product is CASSPGGGTQYF.

V usage is TRBV20-1 and J usage is TRBJ2-7; 9 nucleotides match TRBD2. The germline V gene encodes CDR1 DFQATT and CDR2 SNEGSKA (reference sequence). V lost 2 bases, J lost 4 bases, and 3 bases stayed unmatched. This CDR3 contains 13 residues. The CDR3 DNA reads as TGCAGTGCTAGACTAGCGGGGAAATACGAGCAGTACTTC. Protein product: CSARLAGKYEQYF.

This clonotype was seen a few times. V and J are TRBV20-1 and TRBJ2-3; 8 nucleotides match TRBD2. J lost 0 bases, V lost 2 bases, and 1 base had no gene match. CDR1 DFQATT and CDR2 SNEGSKA come from the germline V gene (reference sequence). The CDR3 contains 14 residues. The CDR3 coding sequence is TGCAGTGCTAGACGGGGGGGGAGCACAGATACGCAGTATTTT. It yields the protein CSARRGGSTDTQYF.

This clonotype was counted at least ten times. The chain links TRBV28 to TRBJ2-3, with D maybe TRBD2 (5 bases). Trimming took 3 bases from V and 3 from J, leaving 13 bases between them. CDR1 and CDR2 (germline): MDHEN, SYDVKM. CDR3 length: 15 amino acids. DNA for the CDR3: TGTGCCAGCAGTTTGGATGCGGGTGCGACAGATACGCAGTATTTT. It codes for CASSLDAGATDTQYF.

This clonotype was counted many times. The genes are TRBV6-5 and TRBJ2-7; D is undetermined. V lost 5 bases to trimming and J lost 3 bases, with 20 bases between them. Germline CDR1 reads MNHEY; CDR2 reads SVGAGI. The CDR3 covers 16 residues. The CDR3 sequence: CASSPTGRSGNYEQYF. The CDR3 nucleotides are TGTGCCAGCAGTCCTACTGGCCGCAGTGGAAACTACGAGCAGTACTTC.

This clonotype was counted many times. The chain carries TRBV20-1 and TRBJ1-3, with D unresolved. The CDR3 extends over 13 amino acids. Looked up from germline, CDR1 is DFQATT and CDR2 is SNEGSKA (reference sequence). Trimming left V 8 bases short and J 4 bases short, with 15 bases between. The CDR3 DNA reads TGCAGTCCCCGGAGGGCGGCCGGAAACACCATATATTTT. It encodes CSPRRAAGNTIYF.

There are many counts of this clonotype. The gene calls are TRBV18 and TRBJ2-5; 12 bases match TRBD1. The CDR3 sequence is 15 residues long. Germline V gene sequence: CDR1 KGHSH, CDR2 LQKENI. V trimming: 6 bases; J trimming: 5 bases; junction bases outside the gene matches: 7. CDR3 in amino acids: CASSPGQGAVETQYF. In DNA form, the CDR3 reads TGTGCCAGCTCGCCGGGACAGGGGGCGGTGGAGACCCAGTACTTC.

The table lists this clonotype with many counts. The V call is TRBV5-1, the J call TRBJ1-2; tentatively, D is TRBD1 (6 bases). Trimming took 2 bases from V and 8 from J, leaving 13 bases between them. Germline V gene data show CDR1 as SGHRS and CDR2 as YFSETQ. CDR3 length: 13 amino acids. CDR3 DNA sequence: TGCGCCAGCAGCTTCAACAGGGATGGGGGCTACACCTTC. It codes for CASSFNRDGGYTF.

At least ten counts were recorded for this clonotype. The chain recombines TRBV5-1 with TRBJ2-3; D gene uncertain. Trimming took 0 bases from V and 5 from J, leaving 4 bases between them. CDR3 size: 12 residues. Germline values: CDR1 SGHRS, CDR2 YFSETQ. For the CDR3, the DNA is TGCGCCAGCAGCTTGGTGGTAGATACGCAGTATTTT. The encoded protein is CASSLVVDTQYF.

In this sample, this clonotype turned up a few times. The CDR3 DNA reads TGTGCCAGCCGGATCGAAGAGACCCAGTACTTC. It encodes CASRIEETQYF. The chain employs TRBV6-1 and TRBJ2-5; D is ambiguous. The CDR3 runs 11 residues. Germline assignment: CDR1 MNHNS and CDR2 SASEGT. With 8 bases removed from V and 3 bases from J, the gap between germline ends came to 7 bases.

This clonotype was seen repeatedly, ten times or more. This sequence joins TRBV7-9 and TRBJ1-1, with no clear D. The germline V and J ends were trimmed by 6 bases and 0 bases, with 14 bases remaining between them. CDR1 and CDR2 (germline): SEHNR, FQNEAQ (reference sequence). CDR3 size: 15 residues. As DNA, the CDR3 is TGTGCCAGCAGTTCACGGCCAGCCTTGAACACTGAAGCTTTCTTT. Encoded protein: CASSSRPALNTEAFF.